This T cell receptor beta chain emerged from a study of Ad26.COV2.S vaccination and SARS-CoV-2 variants. As for the study in general: Doses of Ad26.COV2.S were injected into muscle once or twice, 56 days apart.

Study-wide results and caveats: It is possible that the TCR breadth and depth analyses underestimated the total T cell responses.

CDR1 is SGHDT and CDR2 is YYEEEE in the germline V gene. The CDR3 sequence is 15 residues long. Trimming removed 1 base from V and 0 bases from J, with 8 bases in between. Regarding this clone: Its specificity is not known.

The data were produced by immunoSEQ multiplex PCR, yet TCRdb's version contains in-frame clones alone and is incomplete. Of about 680,000 clones in the sample, approximately 88% were seen once. Treatment of the sample: 19 received Ad26.COV2.S at low or high dose, single or two shots; several received placebo; per-sample allocation not given. Day 63 following the first vaccine or placebo injection was when the samples were taken. An Ad26 vector that expressed Wuhan-strain SARS-CoV-2 spike constituted the vaccine. The genes are TRBV5-6 and TRBJ1-5; no firm D call. Specimen: peripheral blood, collected in a trial of Ad26.COV2.S vaccine versus placebo. This receptor was identified in a person aged 18-65 years who received the Ad26.COV2.S COVID-19 vaccine or a placebo. The CDR3 DNA reads as TGTGCCAGCAGCTTGAGTCTCCGTAGCAATCAGCCCCAGCATTTT. It translates to CASSLSLRSNQPQHF.